This record concerns one T cell receptor (beta chain) sequence. Between the trimmed V and J ends, which lost 1 base and 4 bases, there was a span of 16 bases. The CDR3 covers 17 residues. The germline gives CDR1 LGHDT, CDR2 YNNKEL (reference sequence). This sample is part of a study of blood T cell repertoires in COVID-19. Study as a whole: Some COVID-19 samples were acute and others convalescent; all came from the United States, Italy and Spain. T cells, B-cell-depleted T cells, or PBMCs provided the cDNA or gDNA that served as material.

Original data processing: Reference gene primer amplification gave nucleated cell count estimates. Repertoires were generated with immunoSEQ multiplex PCR, while TCRdb's copy carries only in-frame clones and drops some. V, J and clone size were drawn from that table, and D and trimming were deduced from the DNA. Altogether around 99,000 clones are present, about four fifths being singletons, with the ten largest covering 18%. V is TRBV3-1 (or the pseudogene TRBV3-2) and J is TRBJ2-2, with a weak D call TRBD2 (7 bases). The receptor's source is a woman at least 80 years old with active or convalescent COVID-19. Sequenced input: peripheral blood. This chain's CDR3 is CASSQGVGGGGTGELFF. CDR3 DNA: TGTGCCAGCAGCCAAGGAGTGGGGGGAGGGGGCACCGGGGAGCTGTTTTTT.